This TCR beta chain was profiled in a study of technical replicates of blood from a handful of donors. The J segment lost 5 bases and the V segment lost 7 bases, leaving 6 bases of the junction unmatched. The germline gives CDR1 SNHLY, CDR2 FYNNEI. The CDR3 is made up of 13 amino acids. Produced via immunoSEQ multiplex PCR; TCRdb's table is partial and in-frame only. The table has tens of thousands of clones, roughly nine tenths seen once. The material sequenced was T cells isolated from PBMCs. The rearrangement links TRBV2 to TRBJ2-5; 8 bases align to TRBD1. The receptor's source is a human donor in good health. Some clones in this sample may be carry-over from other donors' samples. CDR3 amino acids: CASKGQGWETQYF. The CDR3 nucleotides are TGTGCCAGCAAAGGACAGGGCTGGGAGACCCAGTACTTC.